This T cell receptor beta chain was sequenced during a study of blood T cell repertoires in COVID-19. Study in general: PBMCs, B-cell-depleted T cells, or T cells were the source of the cDNA or gDNA that made up the material.

Clinical histories supplied by participants themselves formed the basis of cohort assignment. Measured with immunoSEQ multiplex PCR; TCRdb has only the in-frame clones, and not every one. The data contain 350,000 to 450,000 clones, roughly 86% of them seen just once; the ten biggest clones take up around 1.7%. The CDR3 is made up of 15 amino acids. V was trimmed by 5 bases and J by 7 bases, leaving 18 bases between them. Germline loops: CDR1 SGHTA, CDR2 FQGNSA. Material for sequencing was PBMCs or T cells enriched from blood (not recorded which). The TCR originated in a woman in her thirties who had recovered from COVID-19. The V and J genes are TRBV7-2 and TRBJ1-5; D unclear. The CDR3 here is CASSPTLGSYQPQHF. CDR3 sequence (DNA): TGTGCCAGCAGCCCCACCTTAGGGAGCTACCAGCCCCAGCATTTT.